The 29 T cell receptor beta chains presented below share a single source sample, sequenced in a study of T cell responses to AZD1222 COVID-19 vaccine. Clones were sequenced by immunoSEQ multiplex PCR, and TCRdb holds only the in-frame ones, with some missing. The sample contains more than 80,000 clones, roughly 85% of which appear only once. Source: peripheral blood, taken 28 days after the second AZD1222 dose. All receptors derive from an adult who received the AZD1222 COVID-19 vaccine.

This clone was seen a single time. J is TRBJ1-6 and V is TRBV30; TRBD1 matches 10 bases. Germline loops: CDR1 GTSNPN, CDR2 SVGIG (reference sequence). V gave up 1 base and J gave up 8 bases; unmatched junction bases: 11. This CDR3 region has 17 residues. The CDR3 protein is CAWSGGRQGANYSPLHF. The CDR3 DNA reads TGTGCCTGGAGTGGTGGGCGACAGGGGGCCAACTATTCACCCCTCCACTTT.

The chain has TRBV27 and TRBJ1-6; D perhaps matches TRBD1 (6 bases). The CDR3 sequence is 14 residues long. Germline lookup yields CDR1 MNHEY and CDR2 SMNVEV (reference sequence). The V gene lost 7 bases and the J gene lost 8 bases, with 15 bases spanning the gap. The CDR3 bases are TGTGCCAGCACTCGAGTGGACAGTTATTCACCCCTCCACTTT. Translation: CASTRVDSYSPLHF.

This chain uses TRBV7-2 with TRBJ2-1; 7 nucleotides match TRBD2. J gave up 10 bases and V 6 bases, and 15 bases lay outside the gene matches. Per germline, CDR1 SGHTA and CDR2 FQGNSA. CDR3 length: 15 residues. The CDR3 spells CASSFLGGGVEEQFF. In nucleotides, the CDR3 is TGTGCCAGCAGTTTTTTGGGGGGGGGAGTTGAAGAGCAGTTCTTC.

The chain is built from TRBV6-5 and TRBJ2-7, with 9 positions matching TRBD1. Per germline, CDR1 MNHEY and CDR2 SVGAGI. The CDR3 has 15 amino acids. J gave up 3 bases and V 6 bases, and 9 bases lay outside the gene matches. The chain's CDR3 is CASSPHRDRVYEQYF. CDR3 in DNA: TGTGCCAGCAGCCCACACCGGGACAGGGTCTACGAGCAGTACTTC.

The chain is built from TRBV23-1 and TRBJ2-1; perhaps TRBD2 as D (5 bases). TRBV23-1 is labeled an ORF, and its function is uncertain. This CDR3 comprises 16 residues. Deletions cut 3 bases from V and 2 bases from J, with 14 bases between. CDR3 nucleotide sequence: TGCGCCAGCAGTCACCTAGCCCCGCGCCCCTACAATGAGCAGTTCTTC. Its protein is CASSHLAPRPYNEQFF.

The genes are TRBV3-1 (or the pseudogene TRBV3-2) and TRBJ2-1, with a weak D call TRBD2 (6 bases). V was trimmed by 4 bases and J by 2 bases, leaving 15 bases between them. The germline gives CDR1 LGHDT, CDR2 YNNKEL (reference sequence). The CDR3 runs to 16 residues. The CDR3 nucleotides read TGTGCCAGCAGCCGCCCCCTAGCGCCCCCCTACAATGAGCAGTTCTTC. Its protein is CASSRPLAPPYNEQFF.

A few counts support this clone. In the same sample, other DNA sequences code for this CDR3. CDR3: CASSPQGDEQYF. CDR3 bases: TGTGCCAGCAGCCCGCAAGGGGACGAGCAGTACTTC. The rearrangement joins TRBV5-4 to TRBJ2-7; D perhaps matches TRBD1 (5 bases). The CDR3 has 12 residues. Per the germline V gene, CDR1 is SGHNT and CDR2 is YYREEE (reference sequence). Between the trimmed V and J ends, which lost 4 bases and 5 bases, there was a span of 10 bases.

J is TRBJ1-2 and V is TRBV5-8; D perhaps matches TRBD1 (5 bases). Germline V gene data show CDR1 as SGHTS and CDR2 as YDEGEE. This CDR3 contains 14 residues. V lost 4 bases, J lost 2 bases, and 12 bases lay in between. CDR3 sequence (DNA): TGTGCCAGCAGCCCCTGGGGACCCAACTATGGCTACACCTTC. It translates to CASSPWGPNYGYTF.

The V call is TRBV13, the J call TRBJ2-3, with 11 nucleotides matching TRBD2. Germline V CDR1 and CDR2: PRHDT, FYEKMQ (reference sequence). Trimming cost V 4 bases and J 2 bases; bases outside gene matches: 5. There are 16 residues in the CDR3. Here the CDR3 reads CASSSLAGGFTDTQYF. The DNA for the CDR3 is TGTGCCAGCAGCTCCCTAGCGGGAGGTTTCACAGATACGCAGTATTTT. Supplemented by reference TRBV13 and TRBJ2-3, the full variable domain reads AAGVIQSPRHLIKEKRETATLKCYPIPRHDTVYWYQQGPGQDPQFLISFYEKMQSDKGSIPDRFSAQQFSDYHSELNMSSLELGDSALYFCASSSLAGGFTDTQYFGPGTRLTVL.

V usage is TRBV30 and J usage is TRBJ2-7, with 14 bases identical to TRBD2. This CDR3 is 14 amino acids long. Germline V CDR1 and CDR2: GTSNPN, SVGIG (reference sequence). V lost 7 bases, J lost 4 bases, and 6 bases stayed unmatched. CDR3 sequence: CAFGTSGGFYEQYF. CDR3 bases: TGTGCCTTCGGGACTAGCGGGGGTTTTTACGAGCAGTACTTC.

The rearrangement links TRBV6-5 to TRBJ1-5; D not resolved. In germline, CDR1 is MNHEY, CDR2 SVGAGI. Trimming cost V 10 bases and J 0 bases, with 13 bases left between them. The CDR3 has 14 amino acids. In DNA, the CDR3 is TGTGCCATCACCGGACTGTATAGCAATCAGCCCCAGCATTTT. As protein: CAITGLYSNQPQHF.

The chain carries TRBV6-5 and TRBJ2-1; D unclear. The CDR3 consists of 11 residues. V was clipped by 1 base and J by 9 bases, with 4 bases between them. Germline CDR1 and CDR2: MNHEY and SVGAGI. Here the CDR3 DNA reads TGTGCCAGCAGTTACTTCGGTGAGCAGTTCTTC. Translation gives CASSYFGEQFF.

The chain employs TRBV27 and TRBJ1-6; no clear D. CDR1 is MNHEY, CDR2 SMNVEV, per germline (reference sequence). Trimming shortened V by 3 bases and J by 0 bases, and 9 bases separated the two germline ends. This CDR3 is built from 16 residues. CDR3 sequence: CASSFLGSSYNSPLHF. CDR3 in DNA: TGTGCCAGCAGTTTCCTAGGGAGCTCCTATAATTCACCCCTCCACTTT.

The rearrangement links TRBV30 to TRBJ2-1; D is ambiguous. The V gene lost 3 bases and the J gene lost 16 bases, with 25 bases spanning the gap. The CDR3 covers 14 residues. The germline V gene encodes CDR1 GTSNPN and CDR2 SVGIG (reference sequence). The CDR3 here is CAWSVRLQVAIAFF. The CDR3 DNA reads as TGTGCCTGGAGCGTCCGCCTCCAGGTCGCAATCGCCTTCTTC.

The chain combines TRBV12-3 or TRBV12-4 with TRBJ2-2; a weak D match, TRBD1 (5 bases). The CDR3 length is 12 residues. V dropped 6 bases and J dropped 6 bases, with 8 bases sitting between them. The CDR3 protein is CASRSGPGELFF. The CDR3 coding sequence is TGTGCCAGCAGGTCAGGGCCCGGGGAGCTGTTTTTT.

J is TRBJ2-6 and V is TRBV5-1; perhaps TRBD2 as D (6 bases). Germline V gives CDR1 SGHRS, CDR2 YFSETQ. Trimming left V 0 bases short and J 4 bases short, with 14 bases between. The CDR3 is 17 amino acids. The CDR3 coding sequence is TGCGCCAGCAGCTTGGGACTAGTGGTGCCCGGGGCCAACGTCCTGACTTTC. Translating gives CASSLGLVVPGANVLTF.

The chain combines TRBV19 with TRBJ2-1; TRBD1 is a possible D gene (5 bases). The CDR3 spans 15 residues. In germline, CDR1 is LNHDA, CDR2 SQIVND (reference sequence). Between the trimmed V and J ends, which lost 1 base and 1 base, there was a span of 8 bases. This CDR3 reads CASSIVGRSYNEQFF. DNA for the CDR3: TGTGCCAGTAGTATAGTGGGGCGGTCCTACAATGAGCAGTTCTTC. The full variable domain, in which reference TRBV19 and TRBJ2-1 provide the parts outside the CDR3, is DGGITQSPKYLFRKEGQNVTLSCEQNLNHDAMYWYRQDPGQGLRLIYYSQIVNDFQKGDIAEGYSVSREKKESFPLTVTSAQKNPTAFYLCASSIVGRSYNEQFFGPGTRLTVL.

The V and J genes are TRBV10-2 and TRBJ1-6, with 12 bases matching TRBD1. Trimming removed 6 bases from V and 7 bases from J; junction bases left unmatched: 4. The CDR3 spans 15 residues. The V gene's germline CDR1 is WSHSY and CDR2 SAAADI. DNA for the CDR3: TGCGCCAGCAGACCGGGACAGGGGGCGAATTCACCCCTCCACTTT. The encoded protein is CASRPGQGANSPLHF.

The rearrangement links TRBV6-2 or TRBV6-3 to TRBJ2-7; D perhaps matches TRBD1 (6 bases). CDR3 size: 14 residues. Germline V CDR1 and CDR2: MNHEY, SVGEGT. Trimming removed 2 bases from V and 4 bases from J, with 12 bases in between. CDR3 DNA: TGTGCCAGCAGTTACGGCAGGGGCATTTACGAGCAGTACTTC. It translates to CASSYGRGIYEQYF.

The chain joins TRBV20-1 to TRBJ1-3, with a possible D match to TRBD1 (5 bases). V shed 3 bases and J shed 2 bases, with 8 bases lying between them. The V gene's germline CDR1 is DFQATT and CDR2 SNEGSKA (reference sequence). CDR3 length: 13 amino acids. The DNA for the CDR3 is TGCAGTGCTAGTTCAGGGACTGGAAACACCATATATTTT. Amino acid sequence: CSASSGTGNTIYF.

The chain carries TRBV19 and TRBJ2-5; TRBD1 agrees at 12 bases. This CDR3 contains 19 residues. J gave up 2 bases and V 6 bases, and 16 bases lay outside the gene matches. CDR1 and CDR2 from the germline V gene are LNHDA and SQIVND (reference sequence). The CDR3 loop reads CASSILLGTGGSKQETQYF. The CDR3 region has the DNA TGTGCCAGTAGCATACTCCTCGGGACAGGGGGCTCTAAGCAAGAGACCCAGTACTTC. Full variable domain (rest looked up from reference TRBV19 and TRBJ2-5): DGGITQSPKYLFRKEGQNVTLSCEQNLNHDAMYWYRQDPGQGLRLIYYSQIVNDFQKGDIAEGYSVSREKKESFPLTVTSAQKNPTAFYLCASSILLGTGGSKQETQYFGPGTRLLVL.

The chain couples TRBV19 to TRBJ1-3; D possibly corresponds to TRBD1 (6 bases). Germline CDR1 reads LNHDA; CDR2 reads SQIVND (reference sequence). Trimming took off 5 bases at V and 2 bases at J, with 10 bases between the two ends. The CDR3 length is 14 residues. Here the CDR3 reads CASSLRDTGNTIYF. The DNA for the CDR3 is TGTGCCAGTAGTCTCCGGGACACTGGAAACACCATATATTTT.

This clone came up a few times. V and J are TRBV19 and TRBJ2-1; D ambiguous. Germline V gene lookup returns CDR1 LNHDA and CDR2 SQIVND (reference sequence). Deletions cut 4 bases from V and 7 bases from J, with 20 bases between. The CDR3 has 16 residues. The CDR3 protein is CASSTDFGPGKNEQFF. The CDR3 bases are TGTGCCAGTAGTACAGACTTCGGTCCTGGGAAGAATGAGCAGTTCTTC.

This clone showed up just once. The rearrangement joins TRBV19 to TRBJ2-1; 8 bases align to TRBD2. CDR3 length equals 16 residues. Germline V gene lookup returns CDR1 LNHDA and CDR2 SQIVND (reference sequence). Unmatched junction bases numbered 9, after V lost 2 bases and J lost 6 bases. In DNA form, the CDR3 reads TGTGCCAGTAGTATATCTCTCGCGGGGGGCCCCAATGAGCAGTTCTTC. This translates into CASSISLAGGPNEQFF. The full variable domain, completed using reference TRBV19 and TRBJ2-1, is DGGITQSPKYLFRKEGQNVTLSCEQNLNHDAMYWYRQDPGQGLRLIYYSQIVNDFQKGDIAEGYSVSREKKESFPLTVTSAQKNPTAFYLCASSISLAGGPNEQFFGPGTRLTVL.

The chain is built from TRBV30 and TRBJ1-2; 9 bases match TRBD1. Trimming cost V 0 bases and J 5 bases; bases outside gene matches: 7. The CDR3 contains 15 residues. CDR1 is GTSNPN and CDR2 is SVGIG in the germline V gene (reference sequence). Written as DNA, the CDR3 is TGTGCCTGGAGTGTACCGGACAGGGGCCGTTATGGCTACACCTTC. This sequence encodes CAWSVPDRGRYGYTF. The full variable domain, with the rest looked up from reference TRBV30 and TRBJ1-2, is SQTIHQWPATLVQPVGSPLSLECTVEGTSNPNLYWYRQAAGRGLQLLFYSVGIGQISSEVPQNLSASRPQDRQFILSSKKLLLSDSGFYLCAWSVPDRGRYGYTFGSGTRLTVV.

The chain couples TRBV2 to TRBJ1-5, with a weak D call TRBD1 (5 bases). Germline-derived CDR1 and CDR2 are SNHLY and FYNNEI. CDR3 length equals 11 residues. Trimming removed 7 bases from V and 16 bases from J, with 17 bases in between. CDR3: CASTSTGRLHF. CDR3 DNA: TGTGCCAGCACCTCCACAGGCCGCCTCCATTTT.

This chain connects TRBV6-2 or TRBV6-3 to TRBJ2-7, with D perhaps TRBD1 (6 bases). The CDR3 length is 13 residues. V lost 2 bases and J 4 bases, leaving 9 bases between the germline ends. Germline V CDR1 and CDR2: MNHEY, SVGEGT. The CDR3 sequence: CASSYPGEYEQYF. The CDR3 DNA follows: TGTGCCAGCAGTTACCCAGGGGAGTACGAGCAGTACTTC.

This clone was seen once. This chain joins TRBV18 and TRBJ2-1, with D perhaps assigned TRBD1 or TRBD2 (5 bases each). Germline-derived CDR1 and CDR2 are KGHSH and LQKENI. Trimming cost V 1 base and J 1 base, with 17 bases left between them. This CDR3 is built from 18 residues. CDR3 sequence: CASSPRPQARGSYNEQFF. The CDR3 DNA is TGTGCCAGCTCACCACGCCCACAGGCGAGAGGGTCCTACAATGAGCAGTTCTTC.

The rearrangement links TRBV15 to TRBJ2-5, with 9 bases lining up with TRBD2. The CDR3 consists of 15 residues. Per the germline V gene, CDR1 is LNHNV and CDR2 is YYDKDF (reference sequence). J was trimmed by 1 base and V by 5 bases; bases with no gene match: 5. The CDR3 sequence is CATSLAGVVQETQYF. The DNA of the CDR3 is TGTGCCACCAGCTTAGCGGGAGTCGTCCAAGAGACCCAGTACTTC.